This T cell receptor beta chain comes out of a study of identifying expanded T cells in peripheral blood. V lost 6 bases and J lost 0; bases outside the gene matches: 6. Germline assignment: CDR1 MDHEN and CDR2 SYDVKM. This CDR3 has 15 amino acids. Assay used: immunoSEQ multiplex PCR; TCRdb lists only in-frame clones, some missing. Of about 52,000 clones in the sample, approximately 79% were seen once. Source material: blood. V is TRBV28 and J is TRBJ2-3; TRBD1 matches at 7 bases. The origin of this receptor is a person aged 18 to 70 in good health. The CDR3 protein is CASSLGTDSTDTQYF. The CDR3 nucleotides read TGTGCCAGCAGCCTCGGGACAGATAGCACAGATACGCAGTATTTT.